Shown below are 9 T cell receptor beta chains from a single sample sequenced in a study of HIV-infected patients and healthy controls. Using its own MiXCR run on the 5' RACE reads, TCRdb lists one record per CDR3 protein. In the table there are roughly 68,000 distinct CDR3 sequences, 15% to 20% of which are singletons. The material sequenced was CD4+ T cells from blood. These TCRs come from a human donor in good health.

The CDR3 DNA reads TGTGCCAGCAGTTACTCGGGCGGCACAGATACGCAGTATTTT. It codes for CASSYSGGTDTQYF. The J gene is TRBJ2-3, the V gene TRBV6-5; D unresolved. This CDR3 is 14 amino acids long. The germline CDR1 and CDR2 sequences are MNHEY and SVGAGI. V was pared by 0 bases and J by 1 base, with 5 bases between.

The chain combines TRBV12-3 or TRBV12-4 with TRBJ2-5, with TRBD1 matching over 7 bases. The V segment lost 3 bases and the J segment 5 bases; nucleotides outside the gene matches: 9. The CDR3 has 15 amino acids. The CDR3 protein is CASSLVSATGETQYF. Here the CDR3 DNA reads TGTGCCAGCAGTTTGGTGTCGGCGACAGGGGAGACCCAGTACTTC.

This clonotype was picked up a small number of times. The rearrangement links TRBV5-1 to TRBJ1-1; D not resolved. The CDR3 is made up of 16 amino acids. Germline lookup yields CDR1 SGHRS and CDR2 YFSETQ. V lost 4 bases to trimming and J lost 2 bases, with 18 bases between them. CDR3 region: CASSMNFGVFNTEAFF. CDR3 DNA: TGCGCCAGCAGCATGAACTTCGGGGTCTTCAACACTGAAGCTTTCTTT. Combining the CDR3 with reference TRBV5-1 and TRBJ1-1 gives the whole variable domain KAGVTQTPRYLIKTRGQQVTLSCSPISGHRSVSWYQQTPGQGLQFLFEYFSETQRNKGNFPGRFSGRQFSNSRSEMNVSTLELGDSALYLCASSMNFGVFNTEAFFGQGTRLTVV.

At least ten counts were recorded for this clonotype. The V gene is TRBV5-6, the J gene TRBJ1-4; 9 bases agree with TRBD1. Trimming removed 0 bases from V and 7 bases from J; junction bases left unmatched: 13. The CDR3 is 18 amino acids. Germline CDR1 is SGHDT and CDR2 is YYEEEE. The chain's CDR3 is CASSLEWDMTGGSEKLFF. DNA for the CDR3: TGTGCCAGCAGCTTGGAATGGGATATGACAGGGGGAAGTGAAAAACTGTTTTTT.

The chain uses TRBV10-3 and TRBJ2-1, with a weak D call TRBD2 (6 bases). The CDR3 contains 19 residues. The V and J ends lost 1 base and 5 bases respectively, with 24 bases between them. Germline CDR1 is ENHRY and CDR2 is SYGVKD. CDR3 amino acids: CAISEWSPLRGPTNNEQFF. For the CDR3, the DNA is TGTGCCATCAGTGAGTGGTCCCCCTTGCGGGGCCCGACTAACAATGAGCAGTTCTTC.

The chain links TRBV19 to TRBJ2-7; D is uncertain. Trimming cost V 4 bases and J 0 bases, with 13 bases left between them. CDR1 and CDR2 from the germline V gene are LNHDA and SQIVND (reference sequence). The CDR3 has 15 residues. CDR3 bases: TGTGCCAGTAGTACTAATGACGGGCGCTCCTACGAGCAGTACTTC. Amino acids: CASSTNDGRSYEQYF.

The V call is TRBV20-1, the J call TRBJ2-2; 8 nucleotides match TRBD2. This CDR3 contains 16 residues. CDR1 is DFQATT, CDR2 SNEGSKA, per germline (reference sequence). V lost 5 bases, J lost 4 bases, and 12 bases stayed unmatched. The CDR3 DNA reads TGCAGTGCTGGGGGATCGGGAGGGGTTGGCACCGGGGAGCTGTTTTTT. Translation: CSAGGSGGVGTGELFF.

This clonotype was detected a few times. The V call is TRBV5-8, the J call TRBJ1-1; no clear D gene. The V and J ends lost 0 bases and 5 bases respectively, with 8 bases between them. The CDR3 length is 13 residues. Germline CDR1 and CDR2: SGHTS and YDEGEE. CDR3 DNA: TGTGCCAGCAGCTTGGCAGCGCGGACTGAAGCTTTCTTT. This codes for CASSLAARTEAFF.

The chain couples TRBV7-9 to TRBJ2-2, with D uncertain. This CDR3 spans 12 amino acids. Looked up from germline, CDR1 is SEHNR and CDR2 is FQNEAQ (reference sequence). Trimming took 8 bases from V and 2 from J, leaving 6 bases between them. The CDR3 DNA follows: TGTGCCAGCGGACGAAACACCGGGGAGCTGTTTTTT. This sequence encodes CASGRNTGELFF. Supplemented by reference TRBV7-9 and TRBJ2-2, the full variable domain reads DTGVSQNPRHKITKRGQNVTFRCDPISEHNRLYWYRQTLGQGPEFLTYFQNEAQLEKSRLLSDRFSAERPKGSFSTLEIQRTEQGDSAMYLCASGRNTGELFFGEGSRLTVL.